The 9 T cell receptor beta chains below come from one sample, sequenced in a study of identical twins. TCRdb reprocessed the 5' RACE reads with MiXCR, giving one entry per CDR3 protein. In the table there are around 510,000 distinct CDR3 sequences, about 13% of which are singletons. This same sample was also part of a study on yellow fever vaccine responses in identical twins.

Specimen: CD4+ T cells sorted from blood. Receptors originate from a woman aged 18-30 years in good health.

This chain uses TRBV12-5 with TRBJ2-1; D gene unclear. The V gene lost 2 bases and the J gene lost 7 bases, with 6 bases spanning the gap. Germline-derived CDR1 and CDR2 are LGHNT and FRNRAP. This CDR3 has 12 amino acids. This CDR3 reads CASGLFENEQFF. CDR3 DNA sequence: TGTGCTAGTGGTTTGTTTGAGAATGAGCAGTTCTTC. The entire variable domain, with the rest obtained from reference TRBV12-5 and TRBJ2-1, is as follows: DARVTQTPRHKVTEMGQEVTMRCQPILGHNTVFWYRQTMMQGLELLAYFRNRAPLDDSGMPKDRFSAEMPDATLATLKIQPSEPRDSAVYFCASGLFENEQFFGPGTRLTVL.

V usage is TRBV20-1 and J usage is TRBJ2-7; 8 bases align to TRBD1. CDR3 length equals 16 residues. Looked up from germline, CDR1 is DFQATT and CDR2 is SNEGSKA (reference sequence). V trimming: 0 bases; J trimming: 5 bases; junction bases outside the gene matches: 12. The CDR3 region has the DNA TGCAGTGCTAGAGAACGTACAGGGGGTTATGAGGACGAGCAGTACTTC. Its protein is CSARERTGGYEDEQYF.

This clonotype came up a few times. This sequence joins TRBV12-3 or TRBV12-4 and TRBJ2-5; TRBD2 matches at 13 bases. V lost 6 bases to trimming and J lost 3 bases; unmatched junction nucleotides: 4. The CDR3 runs 15 residues. CDR3 residues: CASRRTSGRKETQYF. The CDR3, as DNA: TGTGCCAGCAGACGGACTAGCGGGAGAAAAGAGACCCAGTACTTC.

This clonotype has only a few counts. This chain joins TRBV21-1 and TRBJ2-2; the table's D call TRBD1 went unverified against the DNA. TRBV21-1 is recorded as a pseudogene. The CDR3 is made up of 16 amino acids. CDR3 DNA sequence: TGTGCCAGCAGCAAAGGAGGGACAGGGACCACCGGGGAGCTGTTTTTT. Translation: CASSKGGTGTTGELFF.

In this sample, this clonotype turned up a few times. The chain carries TRBV5-1 and TRBJ1-2; unclear D gene. Trimming stripped 3 bases from V and 1 base from J, with 13 bases between. Per germline, CDR1 SGHRS and CDR2 YFSETQ. The CDR3 sequence is 15 residues long. The CDR3 here is CASSYVGDFNYGYTF. CDR3 in DNA: TGCGCCAGCAGCTATGTTGGCGATTTTAACTATGGCTACACCTTC. Drawing the rest from reference TRBV5-1 and TRBJ1-2, the complete variable domain is KAGVTQTPRYLIKTRGQQVTLSCSPISGHRSVSWYQQTPGQGLQFLFEYFSETQRNKGNFPGRFSGRQFSNSRSEMNVSTLELGDSALYLCASSYVGDFNYGYTFGSGTRLTVV.

CDR3 coding DNA: TGTGCCAGCAGTGTTAGGACAGCAACTAATGAAAAACTGTTTTTT. Its translation: CASSVRTATNEKLFF. The chain combines TRBV2 with TRBJ1-4; tentative D call: TRBD1 (6 bases). CDR1 and CDR2 (germline): SNHLY, FYNNEI. This CDR3 has 15 amino acids. Trimming pared 4 bases from V and 0 bases from J, leaving 9 bases between.

This chain uses TRBV12-3 or TRBV12-4 with TRBJ2-1; weak D call: TRBD1 (5 bases). The CDR3 covers 17 residues. Trimming took off 6 bases at V and 5 bases at J, with 23 bases between the two ends. The CDR3 coding sequence is TGTGCCAGCAGGGGGCGGAGAACCCCAGGGATAGACAATGAGCAGTTCTTC. Its protein is CASRGRRTPGIDNEQFF.

The sample holds many counts of this clonotype. The chain combines TRBV2 with TRBJ2-1; D perhaps matches TRBD2 (6 bases). The CDR3 contains 15 residues. In germline, CDR1 is SNHLY, CDR2 FYNNEI. Trimming removed 5 bases from V and 7 bases from J, with 18 bases in between. The DNA of the CDR3 is TGTGCCAGCAGTACTCCCGGGACTCTAGTTAATGAGCAGTTCTTC. Protein product: CASSTPGTLVNEQFF.

The J gene is TRBJ2-7, the V gene TRBV2, with D unclear. Germline V lookup: CDR1 SNHLY, CDR2 FYNNEI. CDR3 length: 13 residues. With 4 bases removed from V and 3 bases from J, the gap between germline ends came to 10 bases. This chain's CDR3 is CASSVQGRYEQYF. CDR3 nucleotide sequence: TGTGCCAGCAGTGTTCAAGGCCGCTACGAGCAGTACTTC.